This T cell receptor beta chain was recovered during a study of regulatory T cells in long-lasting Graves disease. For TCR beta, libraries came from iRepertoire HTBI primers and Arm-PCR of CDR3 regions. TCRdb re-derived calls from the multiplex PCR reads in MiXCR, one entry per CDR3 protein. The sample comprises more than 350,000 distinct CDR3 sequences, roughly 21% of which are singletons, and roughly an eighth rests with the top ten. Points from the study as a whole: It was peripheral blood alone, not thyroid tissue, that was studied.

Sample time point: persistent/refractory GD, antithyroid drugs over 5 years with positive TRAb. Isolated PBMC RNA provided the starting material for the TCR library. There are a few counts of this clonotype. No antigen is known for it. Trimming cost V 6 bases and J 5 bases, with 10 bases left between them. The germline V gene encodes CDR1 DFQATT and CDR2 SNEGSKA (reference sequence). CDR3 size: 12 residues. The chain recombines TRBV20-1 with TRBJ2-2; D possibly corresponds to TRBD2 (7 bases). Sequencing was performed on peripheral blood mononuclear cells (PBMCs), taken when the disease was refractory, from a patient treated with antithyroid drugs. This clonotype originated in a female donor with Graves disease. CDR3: CSARGGTGELFF. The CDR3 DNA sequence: TGCAGTGCCAGGGGAGGGACCGGGGAGCTGTTTTTT.